The clone carrying this T cell receptor beta chain was seen only a few times. Its antigen remains unknown. Germline V gives CDR1 SGHRS, CDR2 YFSETQ. This CDR3 comprises 15 residues. Losses at the gene ends were 2 bases for V and 9 bases for J; bases not matched to a gene: 7. The sample originates from a study of CD8 T cells in ankylosing spondylitis. Study-level findings and limits: Earlier authors reported some of these motif variants in reactive arthritis synovial fluid and blood. Reported data indicate significant enrichment of disease-linked clones within matched ankylosing spondylitis synovial fluid. Fewer than 10 highly homologous variants made up a TCR beta motif that seemed to typify ankylosing spondylitis blood.

MiXCR, run by TCRdb on the 5' RACE reads, gives a single entry per CDR3 protein. The sample records roughly 350,000 distinct CDR3 sequences, 7% to 9% being singletons. Material: blood, either unsorted or a sorted T cell fraction (not recorded which). The chain carries TRBV5-1 and TRBJ1-6, with TRBD1 identical over 8 bases. This sequence originates from a male donor with ankylosing spondylitis. CDR3: CASSFTGQEGSPLHF. In nucleotides, the CDR3 is TGCGCCAGCAGCTTCACGGGACAGGAGGGTTCACCCCTCCACTTT.